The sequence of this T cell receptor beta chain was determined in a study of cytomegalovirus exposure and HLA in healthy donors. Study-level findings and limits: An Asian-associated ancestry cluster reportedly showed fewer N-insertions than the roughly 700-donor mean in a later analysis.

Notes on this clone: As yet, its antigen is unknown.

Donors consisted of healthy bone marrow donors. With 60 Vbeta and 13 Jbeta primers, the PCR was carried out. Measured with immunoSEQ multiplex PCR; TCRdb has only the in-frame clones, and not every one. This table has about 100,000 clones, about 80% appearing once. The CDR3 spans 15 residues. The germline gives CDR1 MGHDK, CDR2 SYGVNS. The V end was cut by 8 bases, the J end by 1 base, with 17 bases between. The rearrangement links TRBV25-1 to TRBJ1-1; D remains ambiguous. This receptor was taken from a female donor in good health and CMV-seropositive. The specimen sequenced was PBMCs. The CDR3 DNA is TGTGCCAGCGCACCAACAGCGGGAGAGAACACTGAAGCTTTCTTT. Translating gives CASAPTAGENTEAFF.